The T cell receptor beta chain described here comes from a study of T cell responses to AZD1222 COVID-19 vaccine. Study results and limitations: Elevations in Spike-specific TCR breadth and depth followed administration of two AZD1222 doses. Seropositive at baseline were only a handful of AZD1222 recipients. Reports indicate that nearly half of spike-specific TCRs are directed at unmutated variant regions.

To note about this clone: Its antigen is undetermined.

Sequencing used immunoSEQ multiplex PCR; TCRdb keeps in-frame clones, though not all of them. The profile shows 79,000 or so clones, roughly 89% of them singletons. CDR3 length equals 18 residues. Trimming cost V 4 bases and J 4 bases; bases outside gene matches: 7. Germline loops: CDR1 LGHNA, CDR2 YNFKEQ. This TCR was recovered from an adult who received the AZD1222 COVID-19 vaccine. The chain recombines TRBV4-2 with TRBJ2-2; 15 bases map to TRBD2. Sequencing used peripheral blood, obtained 28 days after the second AZD1222 dose. CDR3 sequence: CASSRGLAGGPGTGELFF. CDR3 bases: TGTGCCAGCAGCCGAGGACTAGCGGGGGGGCCGGGCACCGGGGAGCTGTTTTTT.